The clone carrying this TCR beta chain was counted many times. Its target is unknown. The time point denotes: sample taken at primary tumor resection. In each case, whole RNA from tumor, nontumor lung or frozen PBMC was sequenced unsorted. These data come from a study of spatial heterogeneity in lung cancer. Notes on the study in general: Follow-up blood showed ubiquitous expanded tumor TCRs less than blood at resection did.

The CDR3 covers 14 residues. V lost 6 bases, J lost 6 bases, and 6 bases stayed unmatched. The germline V gene encodes CDR1 MDHEN and CDR2 SYDVKM. TCRdb re-derived calls from the 5' RACE reads in MiXCR, one entry per CDR3 protein. Here the sample spans over 11,000 distinct CDR3 sequences, about 9.4% being singletons. The chain recombines TRBV28 with TRBJ2-1; 9 nucleotides agree with TRBD2. Sequenced material: PBMCs, taken at surgery. The clonotype originates from a male donor with early-stage non-small cell lung cancer. The CDR3 sequence: CASSATSGANEQFF. DNA for the CDR3: TGTGCCAGCAGCGCGACTAGCGGCGCCAATGAGCAGTTCTTC.